The clone carrying this T cell receptor (beta chain) occurred a few times. No antigen is known for it. The sample comes from a study of T cells in Graves' hyperthyroidism and ophthalmopathy. The germline CDR1 and CDR2 sequences are LGHNA and YSLEER. CDR3 length equals 15 residues. Trimming removed 1 base at V and 6 bases at J, with 12 bases between. Investigators excluded patients with uncontrolled infection, other autoimmune disease, pregnancy or lactation. Study observations and caveats: A median about 6.2 months before onset, the model predicted ophthalmopathy. Researchers found most expanded thyroid clonotypes above 0.001 in blood as well.

TCR beta CDR3 sequences were amplified from RNA transcripts. Researchers ran a first-round RT-PCR on the TCR CDR3 using the HTBI primer set. From the multiplex PCR reads, TCRdb called clonotypes with MiXCR, one entry per CDR3 protein. There are nearly 600,000 distinct CDR3 sequences in the sample; approximately 15% occur only once, and 7.1% lies in the top ten. The V gene is TRBV4-3, the J gene TRBJ2-2, with D unresolved. This sequence was found in a woman under 30 with Graves' ophthalmopathy. Sequenced sample: blood. The CDR3: CASSQAPVTAGELFF. CDR3 DNA sequence: TGCGCCAGCAGCCAAGCCCCGGTTACGGCCGGGGAGCTGTTTTTT.